The subject of this entry is one TCR beta chain. Its target is unknown. Method: immunoSEQ multiplex PCR; TCRdb's copy keeps in-frame clones and lacks some. Seen here are under 80,000 clones, approximately 85% observed once, and the top ten hold around 25%. The data were taken from a study of T cell responses to AZD1222 COVID-19 vaccine. The study's findings and limits: AZD1222 recipients seropositive at baseline numbered only six or seven. Close to half of spike-specific TCRs reportedly recognize unmutated variant regions. In a largely white British group with more females than males, clonal diversity was possibly underestimated. Receipt of two AZD1222 doses was followed by a rise in Spike-specific TCR breadth and depth.

Germline CDR1 reads SQVTM; CDR2 reads ANQGSEA. V gave up 4 bases and J gave up 0 bases, with 7 bases separating them. This CDR3 has 13 residues. This TCR derives from an adult in good health. The input for sequencing was peripheral blood, taken on day 0 of MenACWY control vaccination. The chain combines TRBV29-1 with TRBJ1-3; no definite D call. The CDR3 region is CSVAEVSGNTIYF. The CDR3 region has the DNA TGCAGCGTTGCAGAGGTCTCTGGAAACACCATATATTTT.